Below are 17 T cell receptor beta chains sequenced from a single sample in a study of T cells after yellow fever vaccination. TCRdb reanalysed the 5' RACE reads using MiXCR and keeps one entry per CDR3 protein. The repertoire holds hundreds of thousands of distinct CDR3 sequences, with over 4.5% as singletons. The specimen was CD4+ T cells sorted from PBMCs, collected on the day of the yellow fever booster vaccination. These receptors came from a man younger than 35 who received the YFV17D yellow fever vaccine.

This clonotype was counted between two and nine times. V is TRBV6-2 or TRBV6-3 and J is TRBJ2-5, with D perhaps assigned TRBD1 or TRBD2 (5 bases each). Germline assignment: CDR1 MNHEY and CDR2 SVGEGT. The V end lost 6 bases, the J end lost 4 bases, and 15 bases lay between the germline ends. The CDR3 spans 14 residues. The CDR3 reads CASSGRGDRETQYF. The DNA of the CDR3 is TGTGCCAGCAGCGGCCGAGGGGACCGAGAGACCCAGTACTTC.

This clonotype showed up just a few times. The V and J genes are TRBV6-1 and TRBJ1-2; 7 bases align to TRBD1. Trimming at V came to 5 bases and at J to 3 bases, leaving 3 bases not matched to a gene. CDR1 MNHNS and CDR2 SASEGT come from the germline V gene. CDR3 size: 13 residues. CDR3 protein: CASSITGDYGYTF. As DNA, the CDR3 is TGTGCCAGCAGTATAACAGGGGACTATGGCTACACCTTC.

This clonotype was observed many times. V is TRBV4-1 and J is TRBJ2-4; possible D gene TRBD2, 5 bases. CDR3 length equals 17 residues. Trimming took off 4 bases at V and 1 base at J, with 17 bases between the two ends. CDR1 is MGHRA, CDR2 YSYEKL, per germline. The CDR3 loop reads CASSPGPAVTAKNIQYF. CDR3 DNA sequence: TGCGCCAGCAGCCCAGGTCCAGCGGTCACCGCCAAAAACATTCAGTACTTC.

This clonotype was counted a few times. This chain uses TRBV5-1 with TRBJ1-5; 8 bases match TRBD1. Trimming at V came to 4 bases and at J to 2 bases, leaving 5 bases not matched to a gene. The CDR3 totals 15 residues. Germline V lookup: CDR1 SGHRS, CDR2 YFSETQ. Here the CDR3 reads CASSPGQAGNQPQHF. In DNA, the CDR3 is TGCGCCAGCAGCCCGGGACAGGCGGGCAATCAGCCCCAGCATTTT.

In this sample, this clonotype turned up a few times. The chain is built from TRBV4-3 and TRBJ2-7; weak D call: TRBD2 (5 bases). This CDR3 has 15 amino acids. With 5 bases removed from V and 0 bases from J, the gap between germline ends came to 14 bases. Germline V gene sequence: CDR1 LGHNA, CDR2 YSLEER. The CDR3 protein is CASSENTGDSYEQYF. Written as DNA, the CDR3 is TGCGCCAGCAGCGAAAATACCGGGGACTCCTACGAGCAGTACTTC.

The sample holds a few counts of this clonotype. The chain uses TRBV5-4 and TRBJ2-3; D may correspond to TRBD1 or TRBD2 (5 bases each). Germline CDR1 SGHNT, CDR2 YYREEE (reference sequence). The CDR3 consists of 16 residues. Trimming pared 0 bases from V and 4 bases from J, leaving 15 bases between. The CDR3 DNA follows: TGTGCCAGCAGCTTGGAGATGGGGCCGAGGGCAGATACGCAGTATTTT. Translation gives CASSLEMGPRADTQYF.

This clonotype was detected ten times or more. The genes are TRBV6-5 and TRBJ2-5, with TRBD2 matching 7 bases. The length of the CDR3 is 16 residues. V lost 0 bases to trimming and J lost 2 bases; unmatched junction nucleotides: 6. Per the germline V gene, CDR1 is MNHEY and CDR2 is SVGAGI. The CDR3 loop is CASSYSGRGKQETQYF. The CDR3 nucleotides are TGTGCCAGCAGTTACTCGGGGCGGGGGAAGCAAGAGACCCAGTACTTC.

This clonotype has ten or more counts. The chain employs TRBV7-2 and TRBJ2-1; 8 bases agree with TRBD2. Germline assignment: CDR1 SGHTA and CDR2 FQGNSA. V shed 1 base, J shed 7 bases, and the junction held 9 bases outside the gene matches. This CDR3 has 16 residues. The CDR3 bases are TGTGCCAGCAGCTTAGTGGCTGTCCTAGCGGGTAATGAGCAGTTCTTC. Protein product: CASSLVAVLAGNEQFF.

This sequence joins TRBV12-3 or TRBV12-4 and TRBJ1-2; D unresolved. With 6 bases removed from V and 4 bases from J, the gap between germline ends came to 15 bases. The CDR3 runs 14 residues. CDR3 nucleotides: TGTGCCAGCAGCCAAGGAGGGTTCGGCTATGGCTACACCTTC. Translating it yields CASSQGGFGYGYTF.

This clonotype has just a few counts. The chain is built from TRBV14 and TRBJ2-2, with D tentatively TRBD1 (6 bases). Trimming removed 9 bases at V and 4 bases at J, with 12 bases between. Germline V gene sequence: CDR1 SGHDN, CDR2 FVKESK. The CDR3 is made up of 13 amino acids. This CDR3 is CASRQVPTGELFF. CDR3 DNA sequence: TGTGCCAGTAGACAGGTACCCACCGGGGAGCTGTTTTTT.

This clonotype was recorded many times. The chain recombines TRBV6-2 or TRBV6-3 with TRBJ2-7; possibly TRBD1 or TRBD2 for D (6 bases each). CDR1 and CDR2 (germline): MNHEY, SVGEGT. V lost 7 bases and J 4 bases, leaving 17 bases between the germline ends. The CDR3 covers 14 residues. CDR3 region: CASTPDGGTYEQYF. The DNA for the CDR3 is TGTGCCAGCACCCCCGATGGGGGGACATACGAGCAGTACTTC.

Details on this clonotype: An end of the junction does not agree with germline; a read error may underlie this. CDR3 amino acids: CASGFGDYGYTF. DNA of the CDR3: TGTGCCAGCGGTTTCGGCGACTATGGCTACACCTTC. This rearrangement joins TRBV12-3 or TRBV12-4 to TRBJ1-2; D not certain. This CDR3 comprises 12 residues.

This clonotype was detected many times. The rearrangement links TRBV18 to TRBJ1-4, with D possibly being TRBD1 (6 bases). V lost 0 bases and J 3 bases, leaving 8 bases between the germline ends. Germline-derived CDR1 and CDR2 are KGHSH and LQKENI. The CDR3 is 15 amino acids. The CDR3: CASSPPGAANEKLFF. The CDR3 DNA sequence: TGTGCCAGCTCACCACCGGGGGCTGCTAATGAAAAACTGTTTTTT.

This rearrangement joins TRBV18 to TRBJ1-5; TRBD1 is a possible D gene (6 bases). Trimming left V 4 bases short and J 4 bases short, with 11 bases between. This CDR3 spans 14 amino acids. The germline V gene has CDR1 KGHSH and CDR2 LQKENI. The CDR3 DNA reads TGTGCCAGCTCACGCCCGGACAGAAATCAGCCCCAGCATTTT. As protein: CASSRPDRNQPQHF.

This clonotype was counted at least ten times. CDR3: CASSLFPGPQETQYF. The CDR3 DNA follows: TGTGCCAGCAGCTTATTTCCGGGACCCCAAGAGACCCAGTACTTC. The chain couples TRBV11-2 to TRBJ2-5; D possibly matches TRBD1 or TRBD2 (5 bases each). V lost 2 bases to trimming and J lost 1 base, with 11 bases between them. Germline assignment: CDR1 SGHAT and CDR2 FQNNGV. This CDR3 is built from 15 residues.

J is TRBJ1-1 and V is TRBV2; D is undetermined. V gave up 7 bases and J gave up 4 bases, with 13 bases separating them. This CDR3 comprises 13 residues. From germline, CDR1 is SNHLY and CDR2 FYNNEI. The CDR3 sequence: CASTDDWGTEAFF. CDR3 DNA sequence: TGTGCCAGCACCGACGACTGGGGCACTGAAGCTTTCTTT. Full variable domain (outside the CDR3, taken from reference TRBV2 and TRBJ1-1): EPEVTQTPSHQVTQMGQEVILRCVPISNHLYFYWYRQILGQKVEFLVSFYNNEISEKSEIFDDQFSVERPDGSNFTLKIRSTKLEDSAMYFCASTDDWGTEAFFGQGTRLTVV.

This clonotype was detected only a few times. The rearrangement links TRBV4-1 to TRBJ1-1; D is uncertain. The CDR3 has 15 residues. The germline V gene has CDR1 MGHRA and CDR2 YSYEKL. Trimming left V 3 bases short and J 1 base short, with 12 bases between. This CDR3 is CASSHFRPQNTEAFF. The DNA of the CDR3 is TGCGCCAGCAGCCATTTCCGGCCCCAGAACACTGAAGCTTTCTTT.